This T cell receptor (beta chain) was found in a study of T cells in narcolepsy. Study conclusions and caveats: Comparing one patient's CSF and blood CD4+ clonotypes highlighted HCRT- and TRIB2-specific autoreactive clonotypes.

CDR3 length: 14 residues. Germline CDR1 and CDR2: LGHNA and YNFKEQ. V lost 2 bases to trimming and J lost 4 bases; unmatched junction nucleotides: 4. Some clones are missing from TCRdb's copy, which holds only in-frame ones; the method was immunoSEQ multiplex PCR. The sample includes about 30,000 clones, 82% of them seen just once. Turning to this clone: The antigen is not known.

V usage is TRBV4-2 and J usage is TRBJ2-7; 8 bases map to TRBD2. This TCR was recovered from a human donor with narcolepsy. Sequenced: CD45RA- memory CD4+ T cells from PBMCs. The CDR3 spells CASSQSGLGYEQYF. The CDR3 DNA reads TGTGCCAGCAGCCAATCGGGACTAGGTTACGAGCAGTACTTC.